A selection of T cell receptor beta chains follows, all from one sample in a study of shared clonotypes between healthy human individuals. The repertoire was sequenced with immunoSEQ multiplex PCR; TCRdb's copy has only in-frame clones and lacks some. The data contain some 2,000,000 clones, about 95% of them singletons. The sample comprised naive CD8+ T cells sorted from blood. These receptors all stem from a man younger than 35 in good health. The CDR3 runs from the conserved cysteine through the conserved F or W. A D gene is named only where the DNA matches it firmly. Not every row has a clone size; where given, it reads once, few, many or a size class.

j_call: TRBJ2-4; v_call: TRBV5-4; d_call: -; clone_size: -; cdr3_aa: CASSLGFDGVGNIQYF; cdr3_nt: TGTGCCAGCAGCTTGGGTTTTGACGGCGTGGGAAACATTCAGTACTTC
j_call: TRBJ2-1; v_call: TRBV15; d_call: -; clone_size: -; cdr3_aa: CATSRSRGATSYNEQFF; cdr3_nt: TGTGCCACCAGCCGGAGCCGGGGAGCGACGTCCTACAATGAGCAGTTCTTC
j_call: TRBJ2-7; v_call: TRBV30; d_call: -; clone_size: -; cdr3_aa: CAWRRQREQYF; cdr3_nt: TGTGCCTGGAGAAGACAACGCGAGCAGTACTTC
j_call: TRBJ1-2; v_call: TRBV30; d_call: -; clone_size: few; cdr3_aa: CALGGNYGYTF; cdr3_nt: TGTGCCTTAGGGGGGAACTATGGCTACACCTTC
j_call: TRBJ2-2; v_call: TRBV7-9; d_call: -; clone_size: -; cdr3_aa: CASSLDSRELFF; cdr3_nt: TGTGCCAGCAGCTTAGATTCAAGGGAGCTGTTTTTT
j_call: TRBJ2-3; v_call: TRBV10-1; d_call: TRBD2; clone_size: once; cdr3_aa: CASSGLAGEDTQYF; cdr3_nt: TGCGCCAGCAGTGGGTTAGCGGGAGAAGATACGCAGTATTTT
j_call: TRBJ2-5; v_call: TRBV6-5; d_call: TRBD1; clone_size: -; cdr3_aa: CASRWTGAETQYF; cdr3_nt: TGTGCCAGCAGGTGGACAGGGGCTGAGACCCAGTACTTC
j_call: TRBJ2-1; v_call: TRBV28; d_call: -; clone_size: -; cdr3_aa: CASSFRGSGNEQFF; cdr3_nt: TGTGCCAGCAGTTTTCGAGGGTCGGGGAATGAGCAGTTCTTC
j_call: TRBJ2-5; v_call: TRBV29-1; d_call: -; clone_size: once; cdr3_aa: CSVEEDTETQYF; cdr3_nt: TGCAGCGTGGAAGAGGACACTGAGACCCAGTACTTC
j_call: TRBJ2-7; v_call: TRBV18; d_call: TRBD1; clone_size: -; cdr3_aa: CASSQGQGAYEQYF; cdr3_nt: TGTGCCAGCTCACAGGGACAGGGGGCATACGAGCAGTACTTC
j_call: TRBJ1-1; v_call: TRBV7-6; d_call: TRBD1; clone_size: -; cdr3_aa: CASSSETGVGTEAFF; cdr3_nt: TGTGCCAGCAGCAGTGAAACAGGGGTGGGCACTGAAGCTTTCTTT
j_call: TRBJ2-2; v_call: TRBV6-1; d_call: -; clone_size: -; cdr3_aa: CASSEVGGELFF; cdr3_nt: TGTGCCAGCAGTGAAGTCGGCGGGGAGCTGTTTTTT